The following is a TCR beta chain sequence with its context. This receptor's antigen is unknown. It has no much larger one-base neighbor in the sample; base qualities were not kept. CD8 naive samples were CD45RO-negative cells positively selected for CCR7, giving a CD45RA+CCR7+ population that excluded TemRA cells. Donors were healthy HIV-negative adults with no recently reported acute infections or vaccinations. All donors were Caucasian adults living in Nashville, Tennessee, USA. Blood was obtained by leukapheresis, after which PBMCs were separated by Ficoll-Histopaque density gradient centrifugation and cryopreserved in liquid nitrogen vapor phase. Purity and quantity of every magnetically sorted T cell population were checked by analytical flow cytometry. Genomic DNA was isolated from every sorted fraction and measured by UV absorbance on a Nanodrop 2000c. The source of the sample is a study of shared clonotypes between healthy human individuals (dated by TCRdb to about 2020). For the wider study: The cohort included three men and a couple of women between 18 and 49 years of age. For each donor, three plates each were used for CD4 naive and CD4 memory, two plates were used for CD8 naive, and one plate was used for CD8 memory. Blood TCR repertoires of about 5 healthy adults were deeply sequenced to estimate repertoire size and the extent of clonotype sharing between individuals. Different laboratories and diverse techniques were used to prepare libraries and sequence TCR repertoires, to increase sequencing depth and limit assay-specific biases. Each donor's leukapheresis produced roughly between roughly 0.85 and 10 billion PBMCs. The paper as a whole reports these results and caveats: Incomplete sequencing was indicated by rarefaction of sorted-subset datasets, despite the large sequencing depth. Compared with non-shared clonotypes, the clonotypes found in all four sorted-subset donors had higher generation probabilities. Sampling was restricted to blood, and TCR repertoires in tissues likely differ from the TCR repertoires found in blood. Across a handful of donors, about 5.2% of naive CD4, more than 3% of naive CD8, about 2% of memory CD4, and 0.4% to 0.45% of memory CD8 clonotypes were shared. Naive subsets generally had larger estimated clonotype richness than memory subsets. Pairwise subsampling led to the expectation that sequencing depth would affect the degree of clonotype sharing among donors. Because the study included a small number of donors, the genetic and exposure-history diversity represented was limited.

TCR CDR3 regions were amplified from genomic DNA by multiplex PCR using the deep immunoSEQ assay. Extracted genomic DNA from each cell subset was spread evenly across all wells of several immunoSEQ 96-well plates, with each plate serving as a replicate. For sorted subsets, 200 ng of genomic DNA, equivalent to 30,000 or so T cell genomes, went into each replicate PCR. Purified libraries were measured with a Qubit 3.0 fluorometer, size-checked on a Bioanalyzer 2100, and measured again with the KAPA Library Quantification kit. Every immunoSEQ 96-well plate was sequenced on a separate single-read 150-cycle Illumina NextSeq 550 flow cell. The published analysis was carried out like this. Because only junctional sequences without quality scores were contained in the immunoSEQ output, filtering matching that applied to full-length reads could not be performed. Sequences were annotated with PyIR, a Python wrapper for IgBLAST v1.9, and V/J genes and CDR3 were assigned using IMGT germline references. Any read was removed if the V/J assignment was weak (E-value above 1e-6), the CDR3 was missing, or the read contained stop codons, out-of-frame junctions, or ambiguous translated residues. V3J clonotypes were defined as sequences sharing an identical inferred V gene, J gene, and CDR3 amino acid sequence. The percentage overlap between two repertoires was calculated by dividing the number of shared unique clonotypes by the size of the smaller repertoire. Three approaches were used to assess repertoire richness: RTK rarefaction, the Chao1 estimator, and Recon v2.1 estimates of unobserved clonotypes. Generation probabilities were computed with OLGA for all TCRbeta clonotypes obtained by the gDNA method from several donors. TCRdb mirrors the immuneACCESS table, restricted to in-frame sequences. Some clones are absent from its copies; in checked studies, under half trace to an unresolved V gene, and the reason for the others is unknown. The V and J calls and clone size come from that table; D and trimming were worked out from the DNA. The sample records around 580,000 clones, roughly 98% of which are singletons. Of the sample, 0.25% to 0.35% is held by the ten largest clones.

In the germline V gene, CDR1 corresponds to SGHDT and CDR2 to YYEEEE. Trimmed from V: 6 bases; trimmed from J: 3 bases; junction bases lacking a gene match: 9. Including cysteine and phenylalanine, the CDR3 has 15 amino acids. This entry keeps only the CDR3 DNA: 45 bases, framed from base 1. Here the chain combines TRBV5-6 and TRBJ2-3, and 8 junction bases match TRBD1. Sequencing was carried out using naive CD8+ T cells sorted from blood. What the cell subset or site label conveys for this sample: CD45RA+CCR7+. This receptor was taken from a man younger than 40 in good health. The nucleotide sequence reads TGTGCCAGCAACACGCGGACAGGGCATACAGATACGCAGTATTTT. Its amino acids are CASNTRTGHTDTQYF. Extended through the reference TRBV5-6 and TRBJ2-3 proteins, this CDR3 yields the full variable domain: DAGVTQSPTHLIKTRGQQVTLRCSPKSGHDTVSWYQQALGQGPQFIFQYYEEEERQRGNFPDRFSGHQFPNYSSELNVNALLLGDSALYLCASNTRTGHTDTQYFGPGTRLTVL.